These 11 T cell receptor beta chains originate from one sample sequenced in a study of T cell changes during pregnancy in multiple sclerosis. Here immunoSEQ multiplex PCR was the method, and the copy in TCRdb shows in-frame clones only, minus some. The data show about 45,000 clones, roughly 90% seen once. This sample comprised CD8+ T cells from peripheral blood mononuclear cells, obtained in the second trimester of pregnancy. The receptors here all came from a female donor with multiple sclerosis, enrolled in a pregnancy study.

This chain joins TRBV4-1 and TRBJ1-5, with D tentatively TRBD1 (6 bases). Trimming stripped 0 bases from V and 6 bases from J, with 12 bases between. The CDR3 contains 15 residues. Germline V CDR1 and CDR2: MGHRA, YSYEKL. The CDR3 loop reads CASSQDQGMGQPQHF. The CDR3, as DNA: TGCGCCAGCAGCCAAGATCAGGGGATGGGTCAGCCCCAGCATTTT.

The V gene is TRBV4-1, the J gene TRBJ1-1; maybe TRBD1 (5 bases). V lost 0 bases to trimming and J lost 0 bases, with 5 bases between them. Germline V gene data show CDR1 as MGHRA and CDR2 as YSYEKL. This CDR3 is 14 amino acids long. CDR3 region: CASSQEQVNTEAFF. The CDR3 coding sequence is TGCGCCAGCAGCCAAGAACAGGTGAACACTGAAGCTTTCTTT.

This chain joins TRBV9 and TRBJ2-7; D not resolved. Trimming took off 0 bases at V and 4 bases at J, with 14 bases between the two ends. There are 15 residues in the CDR3. Germline CDR1 and CDR2: SGDLS and YYNGEE. CDR3 region: CASSVGGLVGYEQYF. In DNA form, the CDR3 reads TGTGCCAGCAGCGTAGGCGGCCTAGTAGGATACGAGCAGTACTTC.

Only one count was recorded for this clone. The chain joins TRBV4-2 to TRBJ1-5, with 9 bases lining up with TRBD1. Trimming removed 3 bases from V and 6 bases from J; junction bases left unmatched: 6. This CDR3 is 15 amino acids long. Germline CDR1 reads LGHNA; CDR2 reads YNFKEQ. CDR3 nucleotide sequence: TGTGCCAGCAGCCAGACACAGGGGGCAAGTCAGCCCCAGCATTTT. This translates into CASSQTQGASQPQHF.

The chain has TRBV11-2 and TRBJ1-1; tentative D call: TRBD1 (5 bases). V lost 1 base, J lost 1 base, and 10 bases lay in between. This CDR3 has 15 amino acids. Germline CDR1 SGHAT, CDR2 FQNNGV. The CDR3 sequence: CASSLGAGPNTEAFF. The CDR3 DNA sequence: TGTGCCAGCAGCTTAGGGGCGGGACCGAACACTGAAGCTTTCTTT.

The gene calls are TRBV19 and TRBJ2-3; a weak D match, TRBD1 (6 bases). Germline CDR1 and CDR2: LNHDA and SQIVND (reference sequence). CDR3 length: 18 residues. Trimming shortened V by 3 bases and J by 0 bases, and 19 bases separated the two germline ends. The CDR3 DNA reads TGTGCCAGTAGTATCGGCATTAGAACAGGGACAAGCACAGATACGCAGTATTTT. Protein sequence: CASSIGIRTGTSTDTQYF.

This chain links TRBV9 with TRBJ1-2; 10 nucleotides agree with TRBD1. The CDR3 sequence is 14 residues long. The V segment lost 2 bases and the J segment 4 bases; nucleotides outside the gene matches: 2. CDR1 is SGDLS and CDR2 is YYNGEE in the germline V gene. Written as DNA, the CDR3 is TGTGCCAGCAGCGTTGGGACAGGGGCCTATGGCTACACCTTC. It codes for CASSVGTGAYGYTF.

The chain joins TRBV5-6 to TRBJ2-7, with a possible D match to TRBD2 (6 bases). V was pared by 4 bases and J by 6 bases, with 17 bases between. This CDR3 comprises 14 residues. Per the germline V gene, CDR1 is SGHDT and CDR2 is YYEEEE. CDR3 in DNA: TGTGCCAGCAGCCTGGTCGGGGGTTTTGTCGAGCAGTACTTC. It yields the protein CASSLVGGFVEQYF.

The rearrangement uses TRBV9 and TRBJ1-1, with D hard to call. V lost 1 base and J lost 3, with 7 bases in between. The CDR3 totals 13 residues. Germline V lookup: CDR1 SGDLS, CDR2 YYNGEE. CDR3 sequence reads: CASSVSGDTEAFF. The DNA of the CDR3 is TGTGCCAGCAGCGTAAGCGGGGACACTGAAGCTTTCTTT.

This clone came up once. The rearrangement links TRBV5-6 to TRBJ1-3; TRBD1 aligns across 9 bases. CDR3 length: 17 amino acids. V lost 4 bases, J lost 2 bases, and 10 bases stayed unmatched. Germline-derived CDR1 and CDR2 are SGHDT and YYEEEE. In DNA form, the CDR3 reads TGTGCCAGCAGCGACCGGGACAGGGATACGACTGGAAACACCATATATTTT. Translated: CASSDRDRDTTGNTIYF.

This chain links TRBV28 with TRBJ1-4; D gene ambiguous. CDR1 is MDHEN and CDR2 is SYDVKM in the germline V gene. Trimming stripped 2 bases from V and 11 bases from J, with 12 bases between. The CDR3 runs 13 residues. CDR3 sequence: CASSLGLNGKLFF. The CDR3 bases are TGTGCCAGCAGTTTAGGACTCAATGGGAAACTGTTTTTT.